This TCR beta chain was identified in a study of CD8+CD57+ T cells in acquired aplastic anemia. Template material for TCR beta VDJ and CDR3 profiling consisted of genomic DNA. TCRdb reanalysed the reads using MiXCR and keeps one entry per CDR3 protein. In the table there are approximately 380,000 distinct CDR3 sequences, just under 70% of which are singletons. This clonotype was observed at least ten times. The source of this sequence is a human donor in good health, serving as a control. Sequenced input: sorted CD4+, CD8+, or CD8+CD57+ T cells (not recorded which) from PBMCs.

CDR3 amino acids: CASSTRTGNYGYTF. The CDR3 DNA reads as TGTGCCAGCAGTACGCGGACAGGGAACTATGGCTACACCTTC. The gene calls are TRBV12-3 or TRBV12-4 and TRBJ1-2; 8 bases align to TRBD1. CDR3 length: 14 amino acids. J was trimmed by 2 bases and V by 5 bases; bases with no gene match: 4.